A selection of T cell receptor beta chains follows, all from one sample in a study of Graves' ophthalmopathy and Graves' hyperthyroidism. TCRdb redid the calling of the multiplex PCR reads with MiXCR, one entry per CDR3 protein. The sample includes about 370,000 distinct CDR3 sequences, around 18% of them seen just once. Sample: peripheral blood. These TCRs come from a young woman with Graves' ophthalmopathy. Each CDR3 is given with its conserved first and last residue. Each record gives: D gene, V gene, J gene, clone size, CDR3 DNA, CDR3 protein. D genes are given only for firm matches. Part of the rows lack a size; the others show once, few, many or a class for expanded clones.

-	TRBV12-3/TRBV12-4	TRBJ2-7	many	TGTGCCAGCAGTTTAGAAGGGGGACCCTACTACGAGCAGTACTTC	CASSLEGGPYYEQYF
-	TRBV6-2/TRBV6-3	TRBJ1-5	many	TGTGCCAGCAGTTACGGCGGCGTCAATCAGCCCCAGCATTTT	CASSYGGVNQPQHF
-	TRBV30	TRBJ1-5	many	TGTGCCTGGAGTGGAGAATTTAGCAATCAGCCCCAGCATTTT	CAWSGEFSNQPQHF
TRBD1	TRBV19	TRBJ1-5	many	TGTGCCATCGCAGACAGGGGGGATCAGCCCCAGCATTTT	CAIADRGDQPQHF
-	TRBV6-5	TRBJ2-6	many	TGTGCCAGCAGTCACCGGGACCTAGGCTCTGGGGCCAACGTCCTGACTTTC	CASSHRDLGSGANVLTF
TRBD1	TRBV6-1	TRBJ1-1	-	TGTGCCAGCAGTGAATTTTCGGGACAGACTATGGTGAACACTGAAGCTTTCTTT	CASSEFSGQTMVNTEAFF
TRBD2	TRBV27	TRBJ2-5	many	TGTGCCAGCAGTCCAATCCCCCAGCGGGAGGGCCGGCGGGAGACCCAGTACTTC	CASSPIPQREGRRETQYF
TRBD1	TRBV7-7	TRBJ2-5	many	TGTGCTAGCAGCCCCACAGGGGATCGGGAGACCCAGTACTTC	CASSPTGDRETQYF
-	TRBV24-1	TRBJ1-1	many	TGTGCCACCAGTGATTCCGTCGAAGCTTTCTTT	CATSDSVEAFF
-	TRBV7-9	TRBJ1-5	many	TGTGCCAGCAGCCCACAAACATCCGATCAGCCCCAGCATTTT	CASSPQTSDQPQHF
TRBD1	TRBV6-5	TRBJ1-2	-	TGTGCCAGCAGTTACGAGCAGGGGGGACTTAACTATGGCTACACCTTC	CASSYEQGGLNYGYTF
TRBD2	TRBV28	TRBJ2-4	-	TGTGCCAGCAGTTTGTTGGTCCCTAGCGGGAGTGACATTCAGTACTTC	CASSLLVPSGSDIQYF
-	TRBV30	TRBJ1-1	many	TGTGCCTGGAGTGCTATACGGCGAAACACTGAAGCTTTCTTT	CAWSAIRRNTEAFF
-	TRBV6-2/TRBV6-3	TRBJ1-1	-	TGTGCCAGCAGTTATAATGGGCCGGGCGAAGCTTTCTTT	CASSYNGPGEAFF
-	TRBV27	TRBJ1-5	many	TGTGCCAGCAGTTTATCAGGCGGCCCCAATCAGCCCCAGCATTTT	CASSLSGGPNQPQHF
-	TRBV12-3/TRBV12-4	TRBJ1-5	many	TGTGCCAGCAGTAGTCCCCACCTCAATCAGCCCCAGCATTTT	CASSSPHLNQPQHF
-	TRBV7-9	TRBJ2-5	-	TGTGCCAGCAGCCCCCCGGCGGGGGCCGGGGAGACCCAGTACTTC	CASSPPAGAGETQYF
-	TRBV20-1	TRBJ2-7	-	TGCAGTGCTAGTCGCAGCAGAAACTACGAGCAGTACTTC	CSASRSRNYEQYF
-	TRBV19	TRBJ1-6	many	TGTGCCAGTAAAAGGACCCTCGATGGGAATTCACCCCTCCACTTT	CASKRTLDGNSPLHF
TRBD1	TRBV7-9	TRBJ1-2	many	TGTGCCAGCAGTAGGGACAGAAGTAAGGGCTACACCTTC	CASSRDRSKGYTF
-	TRBV7-2	TRBJ2-2	many	TGTGCCAGCAGCTTAACCGGGGGCTATAACACCGGGGAGCTGTTTTTT	CASSLTGGYNTGELFF
TRBD1	TRBV12-3/TRBV12-4	TRBJ1-3	many	TGTGCCAGCAGTCCACAGGGGTATCTTGGAAACACCATATATTTT	CASSPQGYLGNTIYF
TRBD2	TRBV7-9	TRBJ2-5	many	TGTGCCAGCAGCTCCCGGACTAGCCTAGAGACCCAGTACTTC	CASSSRTSLETQYF
-	TRBV18	TRBJ1-2	few	TGTGCCACCACATCCCAGGCAGCTAACTATGGCTACACCTTC	CATTSQAANYGYTF
-	TRBV11-2	TRBJ1-1	many	TGTGCCAGCAGCGCCTCCCCCGGACTCACTTGGGCCACTGAAGCTTTCTTT	CASSASPGLTWATEAFF
-	TRBV30	TRBJ2-2	many	TGTGCCTGGAGGCGCCGGACGGTGATCGGGGAGCTGTTTTTT	CAWRRRTVIGELFF
TRBD1	TRBV19	TRBJ1-6	many	TGTGCCAGTAGTGCAGATGGGACAGGGGACTCACCCCTCCACTTT	CASSADGTGDSPLHF
TRBD1	TRBV24-1	TRBJ2-5	many	TGTGCCACCGGCGGGACAGGGGGCGCCGTGGGTGGCCAGTACTTC	CATGGTGGAVGGQYF
-	TRBV6-5	TRBJ2-2	many	TGTGCCAGCAGTTACTCTCAGGGAAGGGGCACCGGGGAGCTGTTTTTT	CASSYSQGRGTGELFF
-	TRBV29-1	TRBJ2-2	many	TGCAGCGTTGCGGCAGGGGCCCGTTCCGGGGAGCTGTTTTTT	CSVAAGARSGELFF
-	TRBV9	TRBJ2-2	many	TGTGCCAGCAGCGTAGAGCCCTTGAGCGGGGAGCTGTTTTTT	CASSVEPLSGELFF
-	TRBV28	TRBJ1-2	many	TGTGCCAGCAGTTCCCTTGGGGTGGACAGCCCTCGGGGCTACACCTTC	CASSSLGVDSPRGYTF
-	TRBV6-5	TRBJ2-7	many	TGTGCCAGCAGTCGGGGACGGAGCTCCTACGAGCAGTACTTC	CASSRGRSSYEQYF
-	TRBV11-2	TRBJ2-7	many	TGTGCCAGCAGCTTAAGTTCAGCTACAACCTACGAGCAGTACTTC	CASSLSSATTYEQYF
-	TRBV7-9	TRBJ2-5	many	TGTGCCAGCGGACAACAGGGAGAGACCCAGTACTTC	CASGQQGETQYF